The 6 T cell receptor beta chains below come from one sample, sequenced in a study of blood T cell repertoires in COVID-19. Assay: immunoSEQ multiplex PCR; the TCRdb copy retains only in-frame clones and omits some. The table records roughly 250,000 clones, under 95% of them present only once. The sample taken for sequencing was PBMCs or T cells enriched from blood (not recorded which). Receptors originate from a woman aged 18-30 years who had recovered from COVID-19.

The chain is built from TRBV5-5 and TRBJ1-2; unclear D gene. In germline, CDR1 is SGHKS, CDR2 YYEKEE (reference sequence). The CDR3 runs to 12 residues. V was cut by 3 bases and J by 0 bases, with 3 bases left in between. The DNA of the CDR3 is TGTGCCAGCAGCTCATCTAACTATGGCTACACCTTC. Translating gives CASSSSNYGYTF.

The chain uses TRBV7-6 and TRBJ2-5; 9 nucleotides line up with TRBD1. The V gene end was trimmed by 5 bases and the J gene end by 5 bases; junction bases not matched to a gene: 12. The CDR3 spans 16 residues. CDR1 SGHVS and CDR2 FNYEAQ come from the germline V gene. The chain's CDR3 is CASSVTGGGSVETQYF. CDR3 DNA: TGTGCCAGCAGCGTTACAGGGGGCGGGTCTGTGGAGACCCAGTACTTC.

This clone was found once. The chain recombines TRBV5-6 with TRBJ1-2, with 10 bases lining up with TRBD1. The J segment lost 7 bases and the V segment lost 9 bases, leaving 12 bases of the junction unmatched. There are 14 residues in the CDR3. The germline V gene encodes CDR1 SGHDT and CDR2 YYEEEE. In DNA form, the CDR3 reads TGTGCCACCCATCCCGGGACAGGGGTTGGTGGCTACACCTTC. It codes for CATHPGTGVGGYTF.

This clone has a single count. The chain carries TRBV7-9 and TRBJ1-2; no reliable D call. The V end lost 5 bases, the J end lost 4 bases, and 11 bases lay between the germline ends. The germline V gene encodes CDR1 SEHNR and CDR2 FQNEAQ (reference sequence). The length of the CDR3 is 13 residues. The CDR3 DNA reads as TGTGCCAGCAGCCAGGCCCCCCCCTATGGCTACACCTTC. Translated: CASSQAPPYGYTF. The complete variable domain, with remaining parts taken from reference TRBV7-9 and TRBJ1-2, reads DTGVSQNPRHKITKRGQNVTFRCDPISEHNRLYWYRQTLGQGPEFLTYFQNEAQLEKSRLLSDRFSAERPKGSFSTLEIQRTEQGDSAMYLCASSQAPPYGYTFGSGTRLTVV.

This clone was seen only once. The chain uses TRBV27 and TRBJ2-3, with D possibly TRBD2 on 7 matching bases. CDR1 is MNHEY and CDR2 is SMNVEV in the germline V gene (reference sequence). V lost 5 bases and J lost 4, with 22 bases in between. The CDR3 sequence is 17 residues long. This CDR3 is CASSPHPGRGASDTQYF. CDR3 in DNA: TGTGCCAGCAGTCCCCACCCGGGTCGGGGGGCCTCAGATACGCAGTATTTT.

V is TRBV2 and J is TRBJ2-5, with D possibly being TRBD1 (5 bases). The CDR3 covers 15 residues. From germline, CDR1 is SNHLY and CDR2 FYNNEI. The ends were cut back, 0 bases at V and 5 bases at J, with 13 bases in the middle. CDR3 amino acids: CASSEALRQWETQYF. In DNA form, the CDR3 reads TGTGCCAGCAGTGAAGCGCTTCGACAGTGGGAGACCCAGTACTTC. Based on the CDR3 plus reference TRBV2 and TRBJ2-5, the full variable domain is EPEVTQTPSHQVTQMGQEVILRCVPISNHLYFYWYRQILGQKVEFLVSFYNNEISEKSEIFDDQFSVERPDGSNFTLKIRSTKLEDSAMYFCASSEALRQWETQYFGPGTRLLVL.